The clone carrying this TCR beta chain was seen only once. Sequenced by immunoSEQ multiplex PCR; TCRdb stores in-frame clones only, minus some. The table lists over 65,000 clones, 81% of them singletons, with 9.2% in the top ten. V was trimmed by 2 bases and J by 3 bases, leaving 13 bases between them. The CDR3 is 16 amino acids. The germline CDR1 and CDR2 sequences are MDHEN and SYDVKM. The entry originates in a study of blood T cell repertoires in COVID-19. The sequencing input was peripheral blood. The chain recombines TRBV28 with TRBJ2-2, with a weak D call TRBD1 (6 bases). This clonotype originated in a human donor in a cohort sampled during active COVID-19. This chain's CDR3 is CASSLGQGWDTGELFF. CDR3 sequence (DNA): TGTGCCAGCAGTTTAGGTCAGGGGTGGGACACCGGGGAGCTGTTTTTT.